This T cell receptor beta chain stems from a study of CD8+ T cells in alopecia areata. Study results and limitations: Expanded CD8+ clones among the top 100, and scalp clonality, were significantly decreased by tofacitinib. With just one nonresponder, it is still uncertain whether baseline CD8+ expansion relates to response. Alopecia totalis/universalis scalp especially showed more expanded CD8+ clones than normal scalp.

The V end lost 2 bases, the J end lost 6 bases, and 12 bases lay between the germline ends. There are 14 residues in the CDR3. Germline assignment: CDR1 MGHRA and CDR2 YSYEKL. The treatment was: oral pan-JAK inhibitor, 5-10 mg twice daily. Alopecia areata patients gave lesional scalp punch biopsies and peripheral blood samples. Comment on this clone: Its cognate antigen is unknown.

RNA extraction was followed by reverse transcription into cDNA, which acted as the sequencing template. Sequencing used immunoSEQ multiplex PCR; TCRdb keeps in-frame clones, though not all of them. This table has about 140,000 clones, 70% to 90% appearing once. This sequence originates from a human donor with alopecia areata. This rearrangement joins TRBV4-1 to TRBJ2-3; a weak D match, TRBD1 (6 bases). Here the sequenced sample was CD8+ T cells sorted from blood, taken at week 4, from a patient treated with tofacitinib. The CDR3 sequence: CASSQYQGFDTQYF. CDR3 nucleotides: TGCGCCAGCAGCCAATACCAGGGGTTTGATACGCAGTATTTT.